These T cell receptor beta chains were read from a single sample in a study of lymphopenia after photon versus proton radiotherapy. The method was immunoSEQ multiplex PCR; TCRdb's version includes in-frame clones alone and lacks a portion of them. The sample consists of approximately 16,000 clones, around 83% of them appearing once. This sample comprised peripheral blood, obtained from a patient treated with proton-based radiotherapy. The receptors shown here come from a man between 65 and 79 years old with pancreatic cancer. The CDR3 runs from the conserved cysteine through the conserved F or W. A D gene is named only where the DNA matches it firmly. A row's size may be missing; if present it is once, few, many or a size class.

clone_size	j_call	v_call	d_call	cdr3_aa	cdr3_nt
-	TRBJ2-7	TRBV10-3	-	CAISESGGHRDKQYF	TGTGCCATCAGTGAGTCTGGGGGGCACAGGGATAAGCAGTACTTC
once	TRBJ2-3	TRBV14	TRBD2	CASSQDHRLGLAGADTQYF	TGTGCCAGCAGCCAAGATCACAGGTTGGGACTAGCGGGGGCAGATACGCAGTATTTT
-	TRBJ1-1	TRBV6-1	-	CASSETRGITEAFF	TGTGCCAGCAGTGAAACCAGGGGCATCACTGAAGCTTTCTTT
-	TRBJ2-7	TRBV7-3	TRBD2	CASSLTSGYEQYF	TGTGCCAGCAGCTTGACTAGCGGCTACGAGCAGTACTTC
-	TRBJ1-6	TRBV7-8	-	CASSLFGRGNNSPLHF	TGTGCCAGCAGCTTATTCGGCAGGGGAAACAATTCACCCCTCCACTTT
-	TRBJ1-2	TRBV7-2	-	CASSPETGALGTDGYTF	TGTGCCAGCAGCCCGGAGACAGGCGCCCTGGGTACGGATGGCTACACCTTC
-	TRBJ1-1	TRBV6-4	-	CASWPSGEMNTEAFF	TGTGCCAGCTGGCCCTCCGGGGAAATGAACACTGAAGCTTTCTTT
-	TRBJ2-5	TRBV4-2	-	CASSQEIQIETQYF	TGTGCCAGCAGCCAAGAAATTCAGATTGAGACCCAGTACTTC
-	TRBJ2-7	TRBV19	TRBD1	CASSPGQGTYEQYF	TGTGCCAGTAGTCCGGGACAGGGAACCTACGAGCAGTACTTC
-	TRBJ1-2	TRBV6-1	-	CASSLREGGGYTF	TGTGCCAGCAGCCTACGAGAAGGGGGAGGCTACACCTTC
-	TRBJ1-1	TRBV11-3	-	CASSLLYPGGEAFF	TGTGCCAGCAGCTTATTATACCCCGGCGGGGAAGCTTTCTTT
-	TRBJ2-3	TRBV11-2	-	CASSLGITDTQYF	TGTGCCAGCAGCTTAGGCATAACAGATACGCAGTATTTT
-	TRBJ2-7	TRBV13	-	CASSFSGQPYEQYF	TGTGCCAGCAGCTTCTCTGGCCAACCCTACGAGCAGTACTTC
-	TRBJ2-1	TRBV7-3	TRBD2	CASSLSPSGRVNEQFF	TGTGCCAGCAGCTTAAGTCCTAGCGGGAGGGTCAATGAGCAGTTCTTC
-	TRBJ1-3	TRBV18	-	CASSARQDRGNTIYF	TGTGCCAGCTCGGCGAGACAGGATCGGGGAAACACCATATATTTT
-	TRBJ2-1	TRBV7-2	TRBD2	CASSPRTSGAREQFF	TGTGCCAGCAGCCCACGGACTAGCGGTGCACGAGAGCAGTTCTTC
few	TRBJ1-2	TRBV5-1	-	CASSLGSGEGFGYTF	TGCGCCAGCAGCTTGGGGTCGGGGGAAGGATTTGGCTACACCTTC
-	TRBJ1-2	TRBV10-2	-	CASSEERDRLYGYTF	TGCGCCAGCAGTGAAGAAAGGGATAGACTCTATGGCTACACCTTC
once	TRBJ1-5	TRBV7-2	-	CASSVQGVNQPQHF	TGTGCCAGCAGCGTACAGGGCGTCAATCAGCCCCAGCATTTT
-	TRBJ1-5	TRBV11-2	-	CASSLGLAQPQHF	TGTGCCAGCAGCTTAGGTCTGGCTCAGCCCCAGCATTTT